Presented here are 13 T cell receptor beta chains from one specimen sequenced in a study of T-cell reconstitution after alpha-beta-depleted transplantation in children. Unique molecular identifiers tagged the TCRbeta library. TCRdb reprocessed the PCR reads with MiXCR, giving one entry per CDR3 protein. The sample carries about 200,000 distinct CDR3 sequences, around a sixth recorded once. The starting material was PBMCs, mostly from graft donor cells, obtained 360 days after TCRalphabeta/CD19-depleted stem cell transplant. These receptors all stem from a male patient aged 2 to 9 who had a stem cell transplant for acute lymphoblastic leukemia, so the T cells may come from the graft donor.

The CDR3 coding sequence is TGTGCCAGCAGCTTAGAGACTAGCGGGGCGTTAACCCAGTACTTC. Translated, it gives CASSLETSGALTQYF. This chain links TRBV7-6 with TRBJ2-5, with 11 bases identical to TRBD2. The CDR3 has 15 residues. Germline V gene sequence: CDR1 SGHVS, CDR2 FNYEAQ. The J segment lost 8 bases and the V segment lost 1 base, leaving 6 bases of the junction unmatched. The whole variable domain, filled in from reference TRBV7-6 and TRBJ2-5, reads GAGVSQSPRYKVTKRGQDVALRCDPISGHVSLYWYRQALGQGPEFLTYFNYEAQQDKSGLPNDRFSAERPEGSISTLTIQRTEQRDSAMYRCASSLETSGALTQYFGPGTRLLVL.

This clonotype has only a few counts. The V gene is TRBV30, the J gene TRBJ1-5; no clear D. Trimming removed 2 bases from V and 4 bases from J, with 9 bases in between. In germline, CDR1 is GTSNPN, CDR2 SVGIG (reference sequence). This CDR3 spans 13 amino acids. The CDR3, as DNA: TGTGCCTGGAGTTTATCCGGGAATCAGCCCCAGCATTTT. Translating it yields CAWSLSGNQPQHF.

This chain links TRBV29-1 with TRBJ2-7, with D maybe TRBD2 (6 bases). Germline-derived CDR1 and CDR2 are SQVTM and ANQGSEA. The V end lost 5 bases, the J end lost 4 bases, and 24 bases lay between the germline ends. The length of the CDR3 is 16 residues. The CDR3 coding sequence is TGCAGCGTTTTTGGGGACTCTATAGGGGATAGGTACGAGCAGTACTTC. Protein product: CSVFGDSIGDRYEQYF.

The chain has TRBV29-1 and TRBJ2-1; D possibly uses TRBD1 or TRBD2 (5 bases each). V was clipped by 4 bases and J by 8 bases, with 21 bases between them. In germline, CDR1 is SQVTM, CDR2 ANQGSEA. This CDR3 spans 15 amino acids. CDR3 residues: CSVGPLGARQHEQFF. The CDR3 DNA sequence: TGCAGCGTTGGGCCTTTGGGAGCACGACAGCATGAGCAGTTCTTC.

By share, this clonotype ranks as large. This chain links TRBV5-6 with TRBJ2-7; a weak D match, TRBD1 (5 bases). The CDR3 totals 13 residues. Germline assignment: CDR1 SGHDT and CDR2 YYEEEE. V was clipped by 2 bases and J by 7 bases, with 13 bases between them. In DNA form, the CDR3 reads TGTGCCAGCAGCTTCCTTATCCAGGGAGAGCAGTACTTC. Translating it yields CASSFLIQGEQYF.

Ten or more counts support this clonotype. This chain joins TRBV4-2 and TRBJ2-7, with 8 positions matching TRBD2. V trimming: 0 bases; J trimming: 4 bases; junction bases outside the gene matches: 5. From germline, CDR1 is LGHNA and CDR2 YNFKEQ. This CDR3 region has 15 residues. In DNA form, the CDR3 reads TGTGCCAGCAGCCAAGAGACTAGCGAGGGATACGAGCAGTACTTC. It specifies CASSQETSEGYEQYF.

CDR3 region: CASSSYGSSDTQYF. In DNA, the CDR3 is TGTGCCAGCAGTTCCTATGGTTCATCAGATACGCAGTATTTT. The chain has TRBV12-3 or TRBV12-4 and TRBJ2-3; D remains unclear. Trimming took off 4 bases at V and 4 bases at J, with 12 bases between the two ends. The CDR3 spans 14 residues.

The gene calls are TRBV25-1 and TRBJ1-2, with 7 bases fitting TRBD1. CDR3 length: 14 amino acids. V gave up 2 bases and J gave up 1 base; unmatched junction bases: 1. The germline V gene encodes CDR1 MGHDK and CDR2 SYGVNS. In DNA, the CDR3 is TGTGCCAGCAGTGAAACAGGGGTTAACTATGGCTACACCTTC. It is translated as CASSETGVNYGYTF.

The chain has TRBV19 and TRBJ2-1; 7 nucleotides agree with TRBD2. Germline-derived CDR1 and CDR2 are LNHDA and SQIVND (reference sequence). This CDR3 contains 15 residues. V shed 6 bases, J shed 1 base, and the junction held 6 bases outside the gene matches. Here the CDR3 reads CASRGGYPSYNEQFF. CDR3 nucleotides: TGTGCCAGTAGGGGAGGGTACCCATCCTACAATGAGCAGTTCTTC. The entire variable domain, with the rest obtained from reference TRBV19 and TRBJ2-1, is as follows: DGGITQSPKYLFRKEGQNVTLSCEQNLNHDAMYWYRQDPGQGLRLIYYSQIVNDFQKGDIAEGYSVSREKKESFPLTVTSAQKNPTAFYLCASRGGYPSYNEQFFGPGTRLTVL.

This clonotype was detected many times. The rearrangement links TRBV6-2 or TRBV6-3 to TRBJ1-5; D gene ambiguous. Trimming shortened V by 9 bases and J by 1 base, and 13 bases separated the two germline ends. CDR1 and CDR2 from the germline V gene are MNHEY and SVGEGT. This CDR3 has 14 residues. CDR3 region: CASMRAQSNQPQHF. The CDR3 DNA is TGTGCCAGTATGAGGGCCCAAAGCAATCAGCCCCAGCATTTT.

This rearrangement joins TRBV13 to TRBJ1-2; 8 bases fit TRBD1. CDR1 and CDR2 from the germline V gene are PRHDT and FYEKMQ (reference sequence). This CDR3 is 14 amino acids long. The junction had 3 bases not matched to a gene; V was cut back by 5 bases and J by 1 base. The CDR3: CASSIDRGNYGYTF. The CDR3 bases are TGTGCCAGCAGCATTGACAGGGGTAACTATGGCTACACCTTC.

This clonotype was observed a handful of times. V gene TRBV12-3 or TRBV12-4 combines with J gene TRBJ2-7, with unresolved D. The CDR3 loop spans 11 amino acids. V lost 3 bases to trimming and J lost 6 bases, with 6 bases between them. CDR3 DNA: TGTGCCAGCAGTTTGGCAGCCGAGCAGTACTTC. Translating gives CASSLAAEQYF.

This clonotype was detected a few times. The chain carries TRBV20-1 and TRBJ2-1, with D perhaps TRBD2 (5 bases). This CDR3 region has 15 residues. In germline, CDR1 is DFQATT, CDR2 SNEGSKA (reference sequence). Trimming pared 3 bases from V and 0 bases from J, leaving 12 bases between. CDR3 in amino acids: CSARRLKSSYNEQFF. Written as DNA, the CDR3 is TGCAGTGCTAGGAGACTAAAGAGCTCCTACAATGAGCAGTTCTTC.